This T cell receptor (beta chain) was sequenced in a study of cytomegalovirus exposure and HLA in healthy donors. Findings and limits, study-wide: In a later analysis, TCR association rates varied by HLA locus: DRB1 most, HLA-C fewest. The availability of immune exposure information extended only to CMV serostatus. Cytomegalovirus status was reportedly diagnosed by the classifier with high specificity and sensitivity.

In the PCR, 60 Vbeta and 13 Jbeta primers were used. Measured with immunoSEQ multiplex PCR; TCRdb has only the in-frame clones, and not every one. The sample has roughly 140,000 clones, approximately 80% seen once. Points on this clone: The antigen is not known.

The CDR3 spans 18 residues. V shed 3 bases and J 0 bases; nucleotides not matched to a gene: 9. In germline, CDR1 is KGHSH, CDR2 LQKENI. Nominally healthy donors were sampled, though unrecorded immune exposures were likely. The chain employs TRBV18 and TRBJ1-3, with 9 bases matching TRBD1. The receptor was isolated from a man aged 35 to 55 in good health and CMV-seropositive. The sample taken for sequencing was PBMCs. DNA for the CDR3: TGTGCCAGCTCACCCGTGTATACAGGGGGCGCCTCTGGAAACACCATATATTTT. Translated, it gives CASSPVYTGGASGNTIYF.